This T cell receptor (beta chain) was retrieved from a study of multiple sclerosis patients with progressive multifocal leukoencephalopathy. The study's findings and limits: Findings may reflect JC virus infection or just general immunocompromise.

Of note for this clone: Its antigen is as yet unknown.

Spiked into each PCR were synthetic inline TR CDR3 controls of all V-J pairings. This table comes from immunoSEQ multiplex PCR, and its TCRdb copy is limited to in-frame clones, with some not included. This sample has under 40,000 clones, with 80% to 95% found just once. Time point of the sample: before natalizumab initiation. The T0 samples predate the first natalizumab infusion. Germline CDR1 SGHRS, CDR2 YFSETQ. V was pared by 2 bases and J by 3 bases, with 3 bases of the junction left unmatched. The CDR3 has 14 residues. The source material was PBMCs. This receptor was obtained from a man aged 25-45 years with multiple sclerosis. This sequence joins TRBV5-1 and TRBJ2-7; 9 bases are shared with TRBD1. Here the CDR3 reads CASSFLGQGYEQYF. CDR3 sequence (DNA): TGCGCCAGCAGCTTCCTGGGACAGGGCTACGAGCAGTACTTC. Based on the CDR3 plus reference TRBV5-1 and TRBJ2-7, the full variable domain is KAGVTQTPRYLIKTRGQQVTLSCSPISGHRSVSWYQQTPGQGLQFLFEYFSETQRNKGNFPGRFSGRQFSNSRSEMNVSTLELGDSALYLCASSFLGQGYEQYFGPGTRLTVT.